This T cell receptor beta chain appears in the sequencing data of a study of blood T cell repertoires in COVID-19 (TCRdb year 2020). Regarding the research as a whole: Collaborator samples came from the United States, Italy and Spain and covered acute and convalescent phases of COVID-19. The prospective study material was composed of cDNA or gDNA derived from T cells, B-cell-depleted T cells, or PBMCs. Subjects who had been exposed to COVID-19, were actively infected with it, or had recovered from it provided the deeply sampled blood TCRbeta repertoires that made up the dataset. The repertoires were made available in a free public database intended to serve as a resource for research on the immune response to SARS-CoV-2. The samples were drawn from the first 160 participants of the ongoing ImmuneRACE study and from over a thousand subjects provided by 6 global collaborators. Sample metadata almost always included a de-identified subject ID, COVID-19 status, age in years and sex. Where available, HLA class I and class II types were taken from metadata supplied by the sample provider and were not determined by assay-based typing. Findings and caveats that apply to the study as a whole: Clinical and demographic metadata were provided uncurated, with the amount varying by source and participant.

Taken from cysteine to phenylalanine, the CDR3 has 15 residues. Of the read, only the CDR3 DNA is kept; its 45 bases are in frame from base 1. The germline V gene gives CDR1 as SQVTM and CDR2 as ANQGSEA. Unmatched junction bases come to 8, with V trimmed by 7 bases and J by 0 bases. In the prospective study, participants were roughly 18 to 95 years old, resided in 20 to 30 geographic areas of the United States, and were enrolled through a virtual design. In the prospective study, cohorts were assigned on the basis of participant-reported clinical history obtained from a screening survey and a study questionnaire. ImmuneRACE Cohort 3 recovered participants were defined by two consecutive negative NP/OP PCR tests, healthcare professional clearance, or symptom resolution. In the prospective study, whole blood, serum and a nasopharyngeal or oropharyngeal swab were collected from each participant by mobile phlebotomists. Participants in the prospective study had the option to provide additional blood draws and questionnaires over a roughly 2-month period. Before DNA extraction, prospective study blood samples were shipped either frozen or at room temperature.

A note on this clone: Which antigen it targets is not known. No much larger clone is present one base from it, and per-base qualities are unavailable.

The immunoSEQ Assay, a bias-controlled multiplex PCR, was used to amplify TCRbeta CDR3 regions from genomic DNA. From the authors' description of their analysis: Nucleated cell counts per sample were estimated from amplification of reference gene primers within the assay. Sequence reads were collapsed and filtered to measure the absolute abundance of every unique TCRbeta CDR3 rearrangement. For each sample, productive Simpson clonality was calculated by taking the square root of Simpson's diversity index across productive rearrangements. In its TCRdb copy, this immuneACCESS table keeps in-frame sequences only and misses some clones. Where compared with another copy, unresolved V genes explain less than half of these, and the others have no known cause. V and J calls plus clone size are reproduced from that table; the DNA served to infer D and trimming. This sample has some 200,000 clones in its table, and roughly four fifths of those were observed once. The ten largest account for over 9.5% of the sample.

Sample: PBMCs or T cells enriched from blood (not recorded which). This TCR was recovered from a man between 40 and 49 years old who had recovered from COVID-19. The rearranged segments are TRBV29-1 and TRBJ2-2, with 7 junctional bases fitting TRBD1. This receptor has the CDR3 CSASTGFANTGELFF. The nucleotide sequence is given as TGCAGCGCCTCGACAGGGTTCGCGAACACCGGGGAGCTGTTTTTT.